The clone carrying this T cell receptor (beta chain) occurred a few times. Antigen specificity is unknown. The entry originates in a study of cytomegalovirus exposure and HLA in healthy donors. Study in general: Of a few hundred genotyped donors, 65% to 85% clustered with self-reported Caucasian donors. Findings and caveats of the study: Association of 16,951 TCR beta sequences with HLA alleles was found at 0.05 false discovery rate in a later analysis.

V was cut by 7 bases and J by 4 bases, with 10 bases left in between. Germline CDR1 and CDR2: MDHEN and SYDVKM. This CDR3 has 12 residues. 13 Jbeta primers and 60 Vbeta primers were used for the PCR. Produced via immunoSEQ multiplex PCR; TCRdb's table is partial and in-frame only. Among roughly 80,000 clones, around 81% were seen once, and the ten largest hold about 1.1%. The chain links TRBV28 to TRBJ1-1; possibly TRBD1 for D (5 bases). The sequence came from a male donor in good health and CMV-seronegative. Source material: PBMCs. The CDR3 DNA reads TGTGCCAGCAACTTAGACAGCACTGAAGCTTTCTTT. This translates into CASNLDSTEAFF.